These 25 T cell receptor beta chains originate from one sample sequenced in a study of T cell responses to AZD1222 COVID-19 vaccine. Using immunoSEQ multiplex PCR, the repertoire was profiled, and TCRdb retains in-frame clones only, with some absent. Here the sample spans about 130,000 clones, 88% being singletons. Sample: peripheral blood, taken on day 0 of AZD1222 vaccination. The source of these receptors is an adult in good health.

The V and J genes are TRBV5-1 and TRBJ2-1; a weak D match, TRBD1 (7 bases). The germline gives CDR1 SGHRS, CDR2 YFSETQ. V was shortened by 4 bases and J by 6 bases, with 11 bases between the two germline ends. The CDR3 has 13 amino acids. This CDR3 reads CASSVQGGNEQFF. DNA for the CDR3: TGCGCCAGCAGCGTCCAGGGGGGCAATGAGCAGTTCTTC.

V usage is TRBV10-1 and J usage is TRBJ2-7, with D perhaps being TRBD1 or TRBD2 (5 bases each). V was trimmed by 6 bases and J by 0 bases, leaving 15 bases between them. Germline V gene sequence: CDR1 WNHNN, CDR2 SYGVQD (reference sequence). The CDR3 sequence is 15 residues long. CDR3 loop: CASSRTSRGSYEQYF. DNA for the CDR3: TGCGCCAGCAGCCGCACTTCGAGGGGCTCCTACGAGCAGTACTTC.

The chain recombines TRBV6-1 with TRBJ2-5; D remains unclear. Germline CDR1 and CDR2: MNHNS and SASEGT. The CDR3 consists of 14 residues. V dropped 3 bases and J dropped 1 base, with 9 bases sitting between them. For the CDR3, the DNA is TGTGCCAGCAGTGAGGGTCCGTTCCAAGAGACCCAGTACTTC. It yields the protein CASSEGPFQETQYF.

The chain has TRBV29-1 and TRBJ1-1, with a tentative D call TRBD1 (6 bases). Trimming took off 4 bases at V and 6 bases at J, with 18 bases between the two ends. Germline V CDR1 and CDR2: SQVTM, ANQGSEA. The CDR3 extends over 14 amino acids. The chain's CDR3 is CSVATGHQNAEAFF. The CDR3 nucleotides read TGCAGCGTTGCAACGGGACACCAAAACGCTGAAGCTTTCTTT.

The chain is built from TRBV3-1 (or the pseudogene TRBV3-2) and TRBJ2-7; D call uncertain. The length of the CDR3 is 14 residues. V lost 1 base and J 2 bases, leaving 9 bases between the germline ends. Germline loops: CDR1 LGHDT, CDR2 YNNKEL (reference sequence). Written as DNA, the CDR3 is TGTGCCAGCAGCCAAGTCCCGGCGACCTACGAGCAGTACTTC. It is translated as CASSQVPATYEQYF.

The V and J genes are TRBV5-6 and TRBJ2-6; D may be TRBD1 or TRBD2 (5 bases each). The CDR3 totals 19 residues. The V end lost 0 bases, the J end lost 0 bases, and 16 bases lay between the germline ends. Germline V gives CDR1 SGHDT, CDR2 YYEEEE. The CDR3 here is CASSLGGGTFFSGANVLTF. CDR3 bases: TGTGCCAGCAGCTTGGGTGGGGGAACGTTCTTCTCTGGGGCCAACGTCCTGACTTTC. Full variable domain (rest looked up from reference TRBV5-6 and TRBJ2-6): DAGVTQSPTHLIKTRGQQVTLRCSPKSGHDTVSWYQQALGQGPQFIFQYYEEEERQRGNFPDRFSGHQFPNYSSELNVNALLLGDSALYLCASSLGGGTFFSGANVLTFGAGSRLTVL.

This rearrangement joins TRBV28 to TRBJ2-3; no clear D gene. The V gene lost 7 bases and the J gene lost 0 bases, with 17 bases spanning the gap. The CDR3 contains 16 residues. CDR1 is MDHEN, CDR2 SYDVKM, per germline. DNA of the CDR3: TGTGCCAGCACCCAATCCGGGCCGCCTAGCACAGATACGCAGTATTTT. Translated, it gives CASTQSGPPSTDTQYF.

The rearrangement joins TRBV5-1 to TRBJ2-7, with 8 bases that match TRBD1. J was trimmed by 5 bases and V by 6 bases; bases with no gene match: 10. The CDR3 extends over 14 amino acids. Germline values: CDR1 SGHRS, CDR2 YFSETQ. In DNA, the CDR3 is TGCGCCAGCACCCTCGGAGGACAGGGCAACGAGCAGTACTTC. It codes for CASTLGGQGNEQYF.

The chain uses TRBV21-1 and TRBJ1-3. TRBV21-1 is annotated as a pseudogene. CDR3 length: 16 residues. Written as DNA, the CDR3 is TGTGCCAGCAGCCCCCATGCGGGGCCTTGGGGAAACACCATATATTTT. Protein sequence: CASSPHAGPWGNTIYF.

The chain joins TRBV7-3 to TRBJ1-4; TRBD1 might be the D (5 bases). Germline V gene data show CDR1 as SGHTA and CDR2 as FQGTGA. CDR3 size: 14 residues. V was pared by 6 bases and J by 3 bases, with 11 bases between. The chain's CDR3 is CASRLGGSNEKLFF. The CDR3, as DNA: TGTGCCAGCAGGCTTGGGGGATCTAATGAAAAACTGTTTTTT.

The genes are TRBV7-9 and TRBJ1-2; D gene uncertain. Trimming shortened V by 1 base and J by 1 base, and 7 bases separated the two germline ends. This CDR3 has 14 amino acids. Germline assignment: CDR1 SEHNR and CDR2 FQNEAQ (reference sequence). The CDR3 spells CASSLETGNYGYTF. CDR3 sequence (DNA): TGTGCCAGCAGCTTAGAAACTGGTAACTATGGCTACACCTTC. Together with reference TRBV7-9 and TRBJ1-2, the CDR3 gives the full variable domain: DTGVSQNPRHKITKRGQNVTFRCDPISEHNRLYWYRQTLGQGPEFLTYFQNEAQLEKSRLLSDRFSAERPKGSFSTLEIQRTEQGDSAMYLCASSLETGNYGYTFGSGTRLTVV.

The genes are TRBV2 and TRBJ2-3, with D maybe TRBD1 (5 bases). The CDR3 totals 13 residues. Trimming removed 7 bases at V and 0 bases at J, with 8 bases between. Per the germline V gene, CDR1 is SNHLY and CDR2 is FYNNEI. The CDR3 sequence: CASNPGSTDTQYF. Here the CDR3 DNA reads TGTGCCAGCAACCCAGGGAGCACAGATACGCAGTATTTT.

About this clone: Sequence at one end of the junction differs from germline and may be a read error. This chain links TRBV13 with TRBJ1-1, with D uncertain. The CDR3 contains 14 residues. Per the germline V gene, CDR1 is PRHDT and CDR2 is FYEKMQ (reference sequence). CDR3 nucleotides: TGTGCCAGCAGTTTAGGACGGCGGGTCACTGAAGCTTTCTTT. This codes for CASSLGRRVTEAFF.

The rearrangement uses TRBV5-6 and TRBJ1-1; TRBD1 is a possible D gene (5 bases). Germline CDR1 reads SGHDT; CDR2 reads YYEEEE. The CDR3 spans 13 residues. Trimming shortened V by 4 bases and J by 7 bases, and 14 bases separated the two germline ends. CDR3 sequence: CASSRLGQGEAFF. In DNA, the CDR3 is TGTGCCAGCAGCCGGCTAGGCCAGGGTGAAGCTTTCTTT.

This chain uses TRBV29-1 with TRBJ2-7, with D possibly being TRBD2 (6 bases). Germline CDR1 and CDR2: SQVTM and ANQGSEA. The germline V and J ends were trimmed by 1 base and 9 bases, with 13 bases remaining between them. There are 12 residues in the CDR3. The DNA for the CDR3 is TGCAGCGTTGAAGCCCGGCGGGGACTGCAGTACTTC. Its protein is CSVEARRGLQYF.

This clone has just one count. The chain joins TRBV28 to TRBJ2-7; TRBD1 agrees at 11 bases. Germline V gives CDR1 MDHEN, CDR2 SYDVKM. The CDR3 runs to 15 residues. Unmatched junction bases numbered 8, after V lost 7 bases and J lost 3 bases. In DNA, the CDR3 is TGTGCCAGCACCACCGCCGGGACAGGGGGCTACGAGCAGTACTTC. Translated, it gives CASTTAGTGGYEQYF.

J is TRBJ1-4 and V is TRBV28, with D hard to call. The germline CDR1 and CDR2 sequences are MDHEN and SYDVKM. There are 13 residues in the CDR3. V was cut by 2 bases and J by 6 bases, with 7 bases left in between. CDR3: CASSLAPYEKLFF. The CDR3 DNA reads TGTGCCAGCAGTTTAGCCCCATATGAAAAACTGTTTTTT.

In nucleotides, the CDR3 is TGTGCCAGCAGCCAAGCCCCGGGGGGGGTAGGCCAAGAGACCCAGTACTTC. Translated, it gives CASSQAPGGVGQETQYF. The rearrangement uses TRBV4-2 and TRBJ2-5; 8 nucleotides match TRBD2. The CDR3 loop spans 17 amino acids. Germline V gene sequence: CDR1 LGHNA, CDR2 YNFKEQ. V lost 1 base and J lost 1; bases outside the gene matches: 8.

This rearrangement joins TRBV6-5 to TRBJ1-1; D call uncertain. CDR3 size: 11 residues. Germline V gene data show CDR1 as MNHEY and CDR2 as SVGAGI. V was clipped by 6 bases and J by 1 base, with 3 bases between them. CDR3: CASSSNTEAFF. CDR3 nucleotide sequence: TGTGCCAGCAGCTCGAACACTGAAGCTTTCTTT.

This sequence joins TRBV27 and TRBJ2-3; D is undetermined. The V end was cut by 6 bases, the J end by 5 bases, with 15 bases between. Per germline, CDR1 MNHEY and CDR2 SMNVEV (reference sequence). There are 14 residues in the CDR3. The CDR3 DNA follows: TGTGCCAGCAGCCGGGTCCCCAACGGAGATACGCAGTATTTT. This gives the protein CASSRVPNGDTQYF.

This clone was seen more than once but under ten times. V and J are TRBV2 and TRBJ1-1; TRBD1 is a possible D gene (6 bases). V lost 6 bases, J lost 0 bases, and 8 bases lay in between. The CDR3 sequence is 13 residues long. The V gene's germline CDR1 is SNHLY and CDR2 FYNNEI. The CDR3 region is CASRGQMNTEAFF. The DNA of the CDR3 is TGTGCCAGCAGAGGACAGATGAACACTGAAGCTTTCTTT.

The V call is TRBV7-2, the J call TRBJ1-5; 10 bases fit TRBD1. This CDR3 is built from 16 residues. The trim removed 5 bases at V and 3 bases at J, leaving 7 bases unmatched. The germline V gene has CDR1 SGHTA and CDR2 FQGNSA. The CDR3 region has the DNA TGTGCCAGCAGCCAAGACAGGGGGCGGATCAATCAGCCCCAGCATTTT. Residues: CASSQDRGRINQPQHF.

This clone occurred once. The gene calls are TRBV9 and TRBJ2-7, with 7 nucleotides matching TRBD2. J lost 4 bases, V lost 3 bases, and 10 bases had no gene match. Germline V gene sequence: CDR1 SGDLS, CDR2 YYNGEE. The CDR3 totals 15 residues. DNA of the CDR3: TGTGCCAGCAGCGCTGCGGGAGAGGTCCGGTACGAGCAGTACTTC. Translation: CASSAAGEVRYEQYF.

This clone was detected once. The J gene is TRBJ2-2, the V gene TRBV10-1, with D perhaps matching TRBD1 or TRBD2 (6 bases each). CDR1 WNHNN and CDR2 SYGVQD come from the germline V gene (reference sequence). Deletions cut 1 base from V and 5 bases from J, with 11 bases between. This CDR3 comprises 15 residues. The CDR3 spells CASSEWSGATGELFF. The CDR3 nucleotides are TGCGCCAGCAGTGAGTGGTCGGGGGCGACCGGGGAGCTGTTTTTT.

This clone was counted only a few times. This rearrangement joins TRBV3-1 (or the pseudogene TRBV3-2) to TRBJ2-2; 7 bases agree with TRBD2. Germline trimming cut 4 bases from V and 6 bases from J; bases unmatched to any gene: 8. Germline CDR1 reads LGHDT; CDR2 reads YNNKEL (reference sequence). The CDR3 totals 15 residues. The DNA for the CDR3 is TGTGCCAGCAGCCCGCAGACTAGCCTGGCCGGGGAGCTGTTTTTT. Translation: CASSPQTSLAGELFF.